The clone carrying this TCR beta chain was detected ten times or more. Its antigen is not identified. These data originate in a study of Graves' ophthalmopathy and Graves' hyperthyroidism. The germline V gene has CDR1 SGHTA and CDR2 FQGTGA. Trimming removed 2 bases at V and 8 bases at J, with 6 bases between. The CDR3 totals 12 residues. Whole-study findings and limits: Among expanded thyroid clonotypes above 0.001 frequency, most also occurred in blood.

As the template, RNA transcripts were used to amplify TCR beta CDR3 regions. An opening RT-PCR round employed HTBI primers and preceded a second-round multiplex PCR. TCRdb called the multiplex PCR reads again in MiXCR, with one record for every CDR3 protein. The data hold roughly 300,000 distinct CDR3 sequences, with roughly 16% observed a single time. The TCR originated in an adult man with Graves' ophthalmopathy. The chain couples TRBV7-3 to TRBJ2-2, with a possible D match to TRBD2 (6 bases). Specimen: peripheral blood. CDR3 sequence (DNA): TGTGCCAGCAGCTTAGCGGGAGGGGAGCTGTTTTTT. Its protein product is CASSLAGGELFF. Using reference TRBV7-3 and TRBJ2-2 for the parts outside the CDR3, the full variable domain is GAGVSQTPSNKVTEKGKYVELRCDPISGHTALYWYRQSLGQGPEFLIYFQGTGAADDSGLPNDRFFAVRPEGSVSTLKIQRTERGDSAVYLCASSLAGGELFFGEGSRLTVL.